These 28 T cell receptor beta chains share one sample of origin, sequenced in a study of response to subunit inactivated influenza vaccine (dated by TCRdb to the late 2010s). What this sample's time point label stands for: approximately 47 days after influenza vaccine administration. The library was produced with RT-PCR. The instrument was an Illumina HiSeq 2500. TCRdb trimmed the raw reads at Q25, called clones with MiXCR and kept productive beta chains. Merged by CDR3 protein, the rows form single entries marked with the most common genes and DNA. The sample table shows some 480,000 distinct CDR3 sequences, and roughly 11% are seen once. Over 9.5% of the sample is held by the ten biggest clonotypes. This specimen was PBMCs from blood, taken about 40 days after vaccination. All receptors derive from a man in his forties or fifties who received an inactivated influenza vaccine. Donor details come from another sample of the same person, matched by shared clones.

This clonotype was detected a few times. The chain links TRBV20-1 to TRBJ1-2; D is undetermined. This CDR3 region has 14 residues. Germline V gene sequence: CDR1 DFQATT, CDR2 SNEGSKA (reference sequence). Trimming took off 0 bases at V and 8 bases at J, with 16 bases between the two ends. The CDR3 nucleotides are TGCAGTGCTAGAGAGTCCGGAATCCTACGAGGCTACACCTTC. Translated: CSARESGILRGYTF.

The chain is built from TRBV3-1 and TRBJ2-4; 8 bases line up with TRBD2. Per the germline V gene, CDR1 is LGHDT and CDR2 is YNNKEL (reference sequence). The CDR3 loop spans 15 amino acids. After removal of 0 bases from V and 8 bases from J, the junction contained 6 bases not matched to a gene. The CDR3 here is CASSQDPLAGDIQYF. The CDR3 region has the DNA TGTGCCAGCAGCCAAGATCCGCTAGCGGGTGACATTCAGTACTTC.

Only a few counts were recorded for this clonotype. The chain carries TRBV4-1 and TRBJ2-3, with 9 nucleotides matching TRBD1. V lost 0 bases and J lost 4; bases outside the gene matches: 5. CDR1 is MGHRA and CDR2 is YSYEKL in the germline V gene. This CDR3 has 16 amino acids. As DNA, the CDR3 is TGCGCCAGCAGCCAAGAGGGGGGGACAGGGCCAGATACGCAGTATTTT. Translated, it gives CASSQEGGTGPDTQYF.

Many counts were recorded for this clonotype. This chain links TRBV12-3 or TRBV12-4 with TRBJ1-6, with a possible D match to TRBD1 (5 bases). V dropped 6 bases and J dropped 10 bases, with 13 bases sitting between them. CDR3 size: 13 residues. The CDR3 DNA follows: TGTGCCAGCAGGCACGGCGAGGGGTCACCCCTCCACTTT. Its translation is CASRHGEGSPLHF.

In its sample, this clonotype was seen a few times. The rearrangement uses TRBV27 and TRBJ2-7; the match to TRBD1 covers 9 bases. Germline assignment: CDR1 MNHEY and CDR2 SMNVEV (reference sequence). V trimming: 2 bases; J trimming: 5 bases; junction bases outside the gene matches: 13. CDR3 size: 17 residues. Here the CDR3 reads CASSLLAPGTGKNEQYF. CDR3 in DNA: TGTGCCAGCAGTTTACTGGCGCCCGGGACAGGGAAAAACGAGCAGTACTTC.

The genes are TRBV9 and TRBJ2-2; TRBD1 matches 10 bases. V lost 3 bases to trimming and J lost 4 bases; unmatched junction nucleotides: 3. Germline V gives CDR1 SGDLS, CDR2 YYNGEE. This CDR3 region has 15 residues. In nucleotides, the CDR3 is TGTGCCAGCAGCGCTCGGACAGGGGGCACCGGGGAGCTGTTTTTT. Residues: CASSARTGGTGELFF.

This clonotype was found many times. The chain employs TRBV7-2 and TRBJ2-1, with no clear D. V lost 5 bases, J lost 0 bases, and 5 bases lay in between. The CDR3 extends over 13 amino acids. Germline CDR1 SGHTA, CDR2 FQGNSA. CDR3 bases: TGTGCCAGCAGCGAAAGCTCCTACAATGAGCAGTTCTTC. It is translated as CASSESSYNEQFF. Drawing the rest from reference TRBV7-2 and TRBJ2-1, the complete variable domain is GAGVSQSPSNKVTEKGKDVELRCDPISGHTALYWYRQSLGQGLEFLIYFQGNSAPDKSGLPSDRFSAERTGGSVSTLTIQRTQQEDSAVYLCASSESSYNEQFFGPGTRLTVL.

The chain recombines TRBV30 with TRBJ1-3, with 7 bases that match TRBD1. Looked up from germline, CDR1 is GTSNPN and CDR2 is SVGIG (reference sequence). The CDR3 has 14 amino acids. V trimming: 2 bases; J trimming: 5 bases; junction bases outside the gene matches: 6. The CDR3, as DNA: TGTGCCTGGAGTAGCCAGGGGGGTCGAAACACCATATATTTT. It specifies CAWSSQGGRNTIYF.

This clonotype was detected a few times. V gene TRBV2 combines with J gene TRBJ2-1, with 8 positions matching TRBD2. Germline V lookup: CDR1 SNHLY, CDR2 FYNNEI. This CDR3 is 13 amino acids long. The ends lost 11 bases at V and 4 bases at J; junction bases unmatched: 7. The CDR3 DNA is TGTGCCGTCCCCCGGGGGGGGTACAATGAGCAGTTCTTC. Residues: CAVPRGGYNEQFF.

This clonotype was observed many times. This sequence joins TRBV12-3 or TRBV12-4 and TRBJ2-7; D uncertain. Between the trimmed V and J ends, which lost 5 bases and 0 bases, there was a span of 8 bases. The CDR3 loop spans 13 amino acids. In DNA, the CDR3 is TGTGCCAGCAGTCCCACTATCTCCTACGAGCAGTACTTC. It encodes CASSPTISYEQYF.

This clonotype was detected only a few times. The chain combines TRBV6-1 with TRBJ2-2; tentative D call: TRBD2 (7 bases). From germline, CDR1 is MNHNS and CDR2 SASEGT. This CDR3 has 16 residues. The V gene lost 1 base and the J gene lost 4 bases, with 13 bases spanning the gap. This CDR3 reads CASSEGGGPVTGELFF. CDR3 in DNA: TGTGCCAGCAGTGAAGGGGGGGGGCCCGTCACCGGGGAGCTGTTTTTT.

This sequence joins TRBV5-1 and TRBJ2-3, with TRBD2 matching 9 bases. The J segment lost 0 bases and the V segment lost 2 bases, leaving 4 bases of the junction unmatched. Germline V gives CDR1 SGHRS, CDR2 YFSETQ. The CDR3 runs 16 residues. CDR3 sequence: CASSFLLAGSTDTQYF. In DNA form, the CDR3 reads TGCGCCAGCAGCTTCCTTCTAGCGGGAAGCACAGATACGCAGTATTTT.

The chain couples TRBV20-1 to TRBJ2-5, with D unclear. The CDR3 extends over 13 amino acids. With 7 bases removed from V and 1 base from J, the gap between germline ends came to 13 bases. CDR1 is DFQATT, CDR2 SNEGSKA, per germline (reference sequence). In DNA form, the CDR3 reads TGCAGTGTTAACTGGCGGACCCAAGAGACCCAGTACTTC. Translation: CSVNWRTQETQYF.

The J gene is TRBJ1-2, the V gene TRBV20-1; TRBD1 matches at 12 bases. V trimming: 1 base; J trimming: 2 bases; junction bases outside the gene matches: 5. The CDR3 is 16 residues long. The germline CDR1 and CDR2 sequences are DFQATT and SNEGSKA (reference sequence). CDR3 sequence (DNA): TGCAGTGCTAGAGGGGGGGACAGGGGGCCAAACTATGGCTACACCTTC. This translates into CSARGGDRGPNYGYTF.

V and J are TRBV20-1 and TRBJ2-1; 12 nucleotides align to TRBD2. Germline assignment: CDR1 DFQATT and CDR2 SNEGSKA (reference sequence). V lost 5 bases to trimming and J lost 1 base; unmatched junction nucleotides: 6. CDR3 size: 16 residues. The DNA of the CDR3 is TGCAGTGCTTCGACTAGCGGGAGTGCGTCCTACAATGAGCAGTTCTTC. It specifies CSASTSGSASYNEQFF.

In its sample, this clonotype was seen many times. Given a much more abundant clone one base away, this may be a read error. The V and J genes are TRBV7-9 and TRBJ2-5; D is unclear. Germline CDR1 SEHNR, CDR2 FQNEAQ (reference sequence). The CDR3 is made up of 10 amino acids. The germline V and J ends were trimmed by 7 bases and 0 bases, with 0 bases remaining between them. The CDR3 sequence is CASNQETQYF. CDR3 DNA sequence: TGTGCCAGCAACCAAGAGACCCAGTACTTC.

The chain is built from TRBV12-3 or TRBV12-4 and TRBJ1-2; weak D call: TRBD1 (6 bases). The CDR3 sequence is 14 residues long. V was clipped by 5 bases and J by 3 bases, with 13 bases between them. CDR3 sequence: CASSLQGFDYGYTF. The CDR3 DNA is TGTGCCAGCAGTCTACAGGGATTTGACTATGGCTACACCTTC.

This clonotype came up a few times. The CDR3 region has the DNA TGCGCCAGCAGCTTGGACTCTCGACAGGGAGAGACCCAGTACTTC. Protein: CASSLDSRQGETQYF. V usage is TRBV5-1 and J usage is TRBJ2-5, with 7 bases lining up with TRBD1. J lost 4 bases, V lost 0 bases, and 6 bases had no gene match. Germline V gives CDR1 SGHRS, CDR2 YFSETQ. CDR3 length equals 15 residues.

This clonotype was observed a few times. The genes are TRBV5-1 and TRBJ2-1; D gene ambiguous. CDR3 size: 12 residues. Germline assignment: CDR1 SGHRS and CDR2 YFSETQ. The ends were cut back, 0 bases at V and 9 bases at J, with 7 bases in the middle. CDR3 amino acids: CASSLEFGEQFF. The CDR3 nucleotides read TGCGCCAGCAGCTTGGAGTTTGGTGAGCAGTTCTTC. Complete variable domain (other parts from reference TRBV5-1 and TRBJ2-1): KAGVTQTPRYLIKTRGQQVTLSCSPISGHRSVSWYQQTPGQGLQFLFEYFSETQRNKGNFPGRFSGRQFSNSRSEMNVSTLELGDSALYLCASSLEFGEQFFGPGTRLTVL.

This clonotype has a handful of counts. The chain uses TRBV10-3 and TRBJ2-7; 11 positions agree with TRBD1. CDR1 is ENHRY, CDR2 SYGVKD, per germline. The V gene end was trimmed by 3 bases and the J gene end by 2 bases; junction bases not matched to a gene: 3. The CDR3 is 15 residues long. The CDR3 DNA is TGTGCCATCAGTGAAGGGACAGGGGGGACCTACGAGCAGTACTTC. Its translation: CAISEGTGGTYEQYF.

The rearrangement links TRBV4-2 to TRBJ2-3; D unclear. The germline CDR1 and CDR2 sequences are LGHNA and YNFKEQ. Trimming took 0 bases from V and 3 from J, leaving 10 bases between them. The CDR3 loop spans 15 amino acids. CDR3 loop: CASSQDRSETDTQYF. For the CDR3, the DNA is TGTGCCAGCAGCCAAGACCGATCCGAAACAGATACGCAGTATTTT.

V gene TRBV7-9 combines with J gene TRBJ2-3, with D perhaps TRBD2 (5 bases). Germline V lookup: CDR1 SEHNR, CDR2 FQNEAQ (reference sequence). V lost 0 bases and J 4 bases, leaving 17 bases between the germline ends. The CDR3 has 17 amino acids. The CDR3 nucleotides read TGTGCCAGCAGCTTAGCGGTGGCCGAGCTGGGAGCAGATACGCAGTATTTT. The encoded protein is CASSLAVAELGADTQYF.

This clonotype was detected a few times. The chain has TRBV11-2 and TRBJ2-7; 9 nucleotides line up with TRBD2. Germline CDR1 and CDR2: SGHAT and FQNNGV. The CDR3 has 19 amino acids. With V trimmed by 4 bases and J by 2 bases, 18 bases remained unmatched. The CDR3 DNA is TGTGCCAGCAGCTGGGACCAACCTATCGGACTAGCGCGAGCCTACGAGCAGTACTTC. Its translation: CASSWDQPIGLARAYEQYF.

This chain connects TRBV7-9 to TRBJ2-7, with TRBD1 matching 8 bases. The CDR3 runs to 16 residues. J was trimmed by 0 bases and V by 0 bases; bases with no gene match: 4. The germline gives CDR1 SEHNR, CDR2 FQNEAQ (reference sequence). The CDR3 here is CASSLALTGGSYEQYF. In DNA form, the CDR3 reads TGTGCCAGCAGCTTAGCGTTAACAGGGGGCTCCTACGAGCAGTACTTC.

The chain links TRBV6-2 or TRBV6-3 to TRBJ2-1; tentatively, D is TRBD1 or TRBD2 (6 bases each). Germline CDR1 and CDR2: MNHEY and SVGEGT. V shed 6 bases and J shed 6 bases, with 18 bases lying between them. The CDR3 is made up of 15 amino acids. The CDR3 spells CASRLGTGGRNEQFF. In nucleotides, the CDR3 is TGTGCCAGCAGACTGGGGACTGGGGGCCGCAATGAGCAGTTCTTC.

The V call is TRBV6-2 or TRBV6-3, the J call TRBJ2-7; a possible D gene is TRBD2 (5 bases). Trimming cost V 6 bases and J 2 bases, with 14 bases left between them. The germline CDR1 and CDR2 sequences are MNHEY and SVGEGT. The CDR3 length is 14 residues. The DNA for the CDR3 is TGTGCCAGCAGCCGAACGACGGGAACCTACGAGCAGTACTTC. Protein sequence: CASSRTTGTYEQYF.

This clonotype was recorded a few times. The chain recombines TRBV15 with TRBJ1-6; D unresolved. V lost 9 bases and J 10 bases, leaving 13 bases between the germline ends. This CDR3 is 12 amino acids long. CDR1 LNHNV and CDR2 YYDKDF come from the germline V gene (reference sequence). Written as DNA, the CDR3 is TGTGCCACAAGATCAGCCGGGTCACCCCTCCACTTT. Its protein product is CATRSAGSPLHF.

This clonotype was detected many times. The CDR3 region is CASRRGPRTAYEQYF. DNA for the CDR3: TGTGCCAGCAGGAGGGGACCAAGGACGGCCTACGAGCAGTACTTC. The gene calls are TRBV2 and TRBJ2-7; D tentatively reads TRBD1 or TRBD2 (5 bases each). V lost 6 bases, J lost 2 bases, and 17 bases lay in between. CDR1 is SNHLY and CDR2 is FYNNEI in the germline V gene. The length of the CDR3 is 15 residues.